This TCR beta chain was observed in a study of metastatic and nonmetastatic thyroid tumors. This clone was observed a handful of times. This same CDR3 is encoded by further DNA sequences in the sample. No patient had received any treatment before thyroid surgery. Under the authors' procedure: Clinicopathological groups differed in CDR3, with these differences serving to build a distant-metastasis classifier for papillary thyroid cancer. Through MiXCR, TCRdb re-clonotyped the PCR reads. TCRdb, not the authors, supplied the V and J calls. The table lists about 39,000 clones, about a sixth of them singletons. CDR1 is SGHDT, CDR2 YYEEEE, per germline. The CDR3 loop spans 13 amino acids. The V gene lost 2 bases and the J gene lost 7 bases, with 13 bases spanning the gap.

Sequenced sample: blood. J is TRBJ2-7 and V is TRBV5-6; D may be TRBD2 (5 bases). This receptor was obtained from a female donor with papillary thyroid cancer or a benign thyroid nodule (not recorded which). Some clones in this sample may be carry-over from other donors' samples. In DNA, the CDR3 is TGTGCCAGCAGCTTTGCCGGGGATGGGGAGCAGTACTTC. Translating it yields CASSFAGDGEQYF.